Below, 20 T cell receptor beta chains from the same sample are listed, as sequenced in a study of blood T cell repertoires in COVID-19. TCRdb keeps only in-frame clones here, not all; method: immunoSEQ multiplex PCR. Of 250,000 to 400,000 clones in the sample, roughly 90% were seen once. The sequenced sample was peripheral blood. The source of these receptors is a woman aged 25-40 years with COVID-19, enrolled during active disease.

The chain links TRBV15 to TRBJ2-7; no clear D. Germline CDR1 is LNHNV and CDR2 is YYDKDF (reference sequence). The CDR3 extends over 14 amino acids. V gave up 5 bases and J gave up 0 bases, with 11 bases separating them. CDR3 residues: CATSGDILSYEQYF. DNA for the CDR3: TGTGCCACCAGCGGCGACATTCTCTCCTACGAGCAGTACTTC.

CDR3 protein: CASSTNRGPNEKLFF. CDR3 coding DNA: TGTGCCAGTAGTACCAACAGGGGACCTAATGAAAAACTGTTTTTT. The chain joins TRBV19 to TRBJ1-4, with 7 nucleotides matching TRBD1. The V gene's germline CDR1 is LNHDA and CDR2 SQIVND (reference sequence). The CDR3 has 15 residues. Unmatched junction bases numbered 5, after V lost 4 bases and J lost 3 bases.

This chain links TRBV9 with TRBJ2-3, with 8 bases matching TRBD2. Germline trimming cut 4 bases from V and 3 bases from J; bases unmatched to any gene: 7. This CDR3 is built from 15 residues. In germline, CDR1 is SGDLS, CDR2 YYNGEE. The CDR3 protein is CASSTRLAHTDTQYF. CDR3 in DNA: TGTGCCAGCAGCACGAGACTAGCGCATACAGATACGCAGTATTTT.

This clone showed up just once. This chain uses TRBV10-1 with TRBJ2-7; 11 nucleotides align to TRBD2. The CDR3 runs to 15 residues. With 4 bases clipped from V and 7 bases from J, the junction kept 9 bases outside the gene matches. The germline V gene has CDR1 WNHNN and CDR2 SYGVQD (reference sequence). The CDR3 region is CASSGSLAGETEQYF. CDR3 DNA sequence: TGCGCCAGCAGTGGATCACTAGCGGGAGAAACGGAGCAGTACTTC.

V usage is TRBV28 and J usage is TRBJ2-1, with D unclear. CDR1 is MDHEN and CDR2 is SYDVKM in the germline V gene. This CDR3 has 14 amino acids. V gave up 6 bases and J gave up 10 bases, with 19 bases separating them. The CDR3: CASRAGLQLAEQFF. CDR3 nucleotides: TGTGCCAGCAGGGCCGGTTTACAGCTTGCCGAGCAGTTCTTC.

This sequence joins TRBV2 and TRBJ1-4, with 7 bases that match TRBD1. V trimming: 7 bases; J trimming: 3 bases; junction bases outside the gene matches: 5. From germline, CDR1 is SNHLY and CDR2 FYNNEI. The CDR3 sequence is 14 residues long. The CDR3 here is CASTWDSPNEKLFF. For the CDR3, the DNA is TGTGCCAGCACTTGGGACAGCCCTAATGAAAAACTGTTTTTT.

The rearrangement uses TRBV19 and TRBJ2-1; TRBD2 matches 8 bases. The V and J ends lost 8 bases and 0 bases, in that order; junction bases with no gene match: 6. Germline CDR1 is LNHDA and CDR2 is SQIVND (reference sequence). CDR3 length: 15 residues. CDR3 bases: TGTGCCAGTTCGCTAGCGGGCAGCTCCTACAATGAGCAGTTCTTC. Amino acid sequence: CASSLAGSSYNEQFF.

The chain couples TRBV27 to TRBJ1-1; 8 nucleotides align to TRBD1. This CDR3 comprises 14 residues. The germline V gene encodes CDR1 MNHEY and CDR2 SMNVEV (reference sequence). V was pared by 5 bases and J by 2 bases, with 4 bases of the junction left unmatched. The chain's CDR3 is CASSRRGQNTEAFF. The CDR3 coding sequence is TGTGCCAGCAGTCGCAGGGGGCAAAACACTGAAGCTTTCTTT.

The chain links TRBV3-1 (or the pseudogene TRBV3-2) to TRBJ2-5; 11 nucleotides align to TRBD2. Germline trimming cut 1 base from V and 5 bases from J; bases unmatched to any gene: 9. The CDR3 length is 17 residues. Germline V gene lookup returns CDR1 LGHDT and CDR2 YNNKEL (reference sequence). This chain's CDR3 is CASSQVNSGRAGETQYF. CDR3 DNA sequence: TGTGCCAGCAGCCAAGTTAATAGCGGGAGGGCCGGGGAGACCCAGTACTTC.

The chain couples TRBV15 to TRBJ2-2; 9 positions match TRBD1. CDR3 length: 17 amino acids. Trimming removed 1 base from V and 4 bases from J; junction bases left unmatched: 7. The germline gives CDR1 LNHNV, CDR2 YYDKDF (reference sequence). The CDR3 sequence: CATSRATGTGITGELFF. DNA of the CDR3: TGTGCCACCAGCAGAGCTACCGGGACAGGGATCACCGGGGAGCTGTTTTTT.

This rearrangement joins TRBV15 to TRBJ2-2, with 9 bases identical to TRBD1. V was pared by 8 bases and J by 7 bases, with 11 bases of the junction left unmatched. Germline V gives CDR1 LNHNV, CDR2 YYDKDF (reference sequence). This CDR3 contains 15 residues. CDR3 protein: CATARVDRGDGELFF. The CDR3 DNA reads as TGTGCCACCGCCCGAGTGGACAGGGGAGACGGGGAGCTGTTTTTT.

The rearrangement links TRBV10-2 to TRBJ1-6; 8 nucleotides agree with TRBD1. Germline-derived CDR1 and CDR2 are WSHSY and SAAADI. Losses at the gene ends were 6 bases for V and 5 bases for J; bases not matched to a gene: 6. The CDR3 runs to 15 residues. CDR3 coding DNA: TGCGCCAGCAGGGGACAGGATCTTAATAATTCACCCCTCCACTTT. As protein: CASRGQDLNNSPLHF.

This chain connects TRBV6-2 or TRBV6-3 to TRBJ2-7; 9 positions agree with TRBD1. J gave up 3 bases and V 2 bases, and 8 bases lay outside the gene matches. The germline CDR1 and CDR2 sequences are MNHEY and SVGEGT. This CDR3 region has 16 residues. The CDR3 sequence: CASSYVQGQGDYEQYF. The CDR3 region has the DNA TGTGCCAGCAGTTACGTTCAGGGACAGGGCGACTACGAGCAGTACTTC.

The CDR3: CASSLISVNYGYTF. CDR3 nucleotide sequence: TGTGCCAGCAGCTTGATCTCAGTTAACTATGGCTACACCTTC. The chain combines TRBV5-4 with TRBJ1-2; D remains ambiguous. Trimming left V 1 base short and J 1 base short, with 8 bases between. CDR3 length equals 14 residues. Per the germline V gene, CDR1 is SGHNT and CDR2 is YYREEE (reference sequence). The full variable domain, with the rest looked up from reference TRBV5-4 and TRBJ1-2, is ETGVTQSPTHLIKTRGQQVTLRCSSQSGHNTVSWYQQALGQGPQFIFQYYREEENGRGNFPPRFSGLQFPNYSSELNVNALELDDSALYLCASSLISVNYGYTFGSGTRLTVV.

The chain is built from TRBV19 and TRBJ1-2; 8 bases line up with TRBD1. The V gene's germline CDR1 is LNHDA and CDR2 SQIVND (reference sequence). The CDR3 runs to 16 residues. J was trimmed by 5 bases and V by 5 bases; bases with no gene match: 13. As DNA, the CDR3 is TGTGCCAGTAGTCGTCCGGGACAGGCGAAGGGGTATGGCTACACCTTC. It is translated as CASSRPGQAKGYGYTF.

The chain combines TRBV11-2 with TRBJ1-1, with D uncertain. From germline, CDR1 is SGHAT and CDR2 FQNNGV. This CDR3 has 13 residues. Trimming left V 5 bases short and J 4 bases short, with 11 bases between. Here the CDR3 reads CASSLRESTEAFF. The CDR3 DNA sequence: TGTGCCAGCAGCCTCCGGGAGAGCACTGAAGCTTTCTTT.

J is TRBJ2-1 and V is TRBV7-2, with 13 nucleotides matching TRBD2. CDR1 is SGHTA and CDR2 is FQGNSA in the germline V gene. The CDR3 length is 17 residues. Trimming removed 5 bases from V and 9 bases from J; junction bases left unmatched: 13. CDR3 DNA: TGTGCCAGCAGCCCCAGGACTAGCGGGAGTCTACAAGGTGAGCAGTTCTTC. It encodes CASSPRTSGSLQGEQFF.

The chain joins TRBV3-1 (or the pseudogene TRBV3-2) to TRBJ2-5, with D perhaps matching TRBD2 (5 bases). Trimming cost V 4 bases and J 2 bases, with 14 bases left between them. This CDR3 has 15 amino acids. Germline lookup yields CDR1 LGHDT and CDR2 YNNKEL (reference sequence). The CDR3, as DNA: TGTGCCAGCAGCCCAAGGGTCACGGGACAAGAGACCCAGTACTTC. Residues: CASSPRVTGQETQYF.

This chain links TRBV5-5 with TRBJ1-2; TRBD1 might be the D (6 bases). Germline CDR1 reads SGHKS; CDR2 reads YYEKEE (reference sequence). The CDR3 totals 14 residues. V lost 3 bases, J lost 5 bases, and 14 bases lay in between. The CDR3 sequence is CASSSGEGSYGYTF. CDR3 nucleotides: TGTGCCAGCAGCTCAGGGGAAGGATCGTATGGCTACACCTTC.

The chain has TRBV19 and TRBJ2-1; tentative D call: TRBD2 (6 bases). Germline assignment: CDR1 LNHDA and CDR2 SQIVND (reference sequence). V gave up 5 bases and J gave up 8 bases, with 19 bases separating them. The CDR3 has 15 residues. CDR3 sequence (DNA): TGTGCCAGTAGTCCCGGAGCGGGTCCTGGCGATGAGCAGTTCTTC. It translates to CASSPGAGPGDEQFF.